Here is one T cell receptor beta chain with its context. Its specificity is unknown. Source study methods: Published virus-specific TCRB sequences matched only a few of the patient CD8+ clones exceeding 1%. Sequencing used immunoSEQ multiplex PCR; TCRdb keeps in-frame clones, though not all of them. V and J calls and clone size are as listed in that table; D and trimming were resolved from the DNA. The sample lists about 23,000 clones, 80% to 90% occurring once. This record comes from a study of somatic mutations in cytotoxic T cells in rheumatoid arthritis. Study-level results: A single CD8+ clone exceeded 20% of CD8+ cells in about an eighth of the roughly 60 patients. Greater age accompanied higher CD8+ clonality in rheumatoid arthritis patients, a pattern that was absent in healthy controls.

Germline CDR1 is SGHVS and CDR2 is FNYEAQ. This CDR3 spans 16 amino acids. Trimming shortened V by 1 base and J by 0 bases, and 10 bases separated the two germline ends. The chain employs TRBV7-6 and TRBJ1-3, with D perhaps TRBD1 (5 bases). Material: CD8+ T cells sorted from blood. This TCR derives from an adult with rheumatoid arthritis. This CDR3 is CASSLDGAFSGNTIYF. The CDR3 nucleotides are TGTGCCAGCAGCTTAGACGGGGCGTTCTCTGGAAACACCATATATTTT.